Below, 2 T cell receptor beta chains from the same sample are listed, as sequenced in a study of T cells in Graves' hyperthyroidism and ophthalmopathy. The investigators amplified TCR beta CDR3 regions from RNA transcripts. The HTBI primer set was used in a first-round RT-PCR of the TCR CDR3. MiXCR, run by TCRdb on the multiplex PCR reads, gives a single entry per CDR3 protein. The sample consists of roughly 350,000 distinct CDR3 sequences, roughly 13% of them appearing once. The sample was blood. These receptor sequences come from a woman aged 35 to 49 with Graves' ophthalmopathy.

This clonotype showed up many times. This chain links TRBV11-2 with TRBJ1-6, with 7 bases identical to TRBD1. V shed 6 bases and J 10 bases; nucleotides not matched to a gene: 9. Germline-derived CDR1 and CDR2 are SGHAT and FQNNGV. The CDR3 extends over 14 amino acids. CDR3 residues: CASRQDRERSPLHF. In DNA form, the CDR3 reads TGTGCCAGCAGACAAGACAGGGAAAGATCACCCCTCCACTTT.

This clonotype has at least ten counts. The V gene is TRBV2, the J gene TRBJ2-7; 9 nucleotides align to TRBD2. Trimming removed 4 bases from V and 5 bases from J; junction bases left unmatched: 6. The CDR3 has 14 residues. Germline V gene sequence: CDR1 SNHLY, CDR2 FYNNEI. The chain's CDR3 is CASSVSSGSDEQYF. In DNA form, the CDR3 reads TGTGCCAGCAGTGTTAGTAGCGGGAGCGACGAGCAGTACTTC.